These T cell receptor beta chains were read from a single sample in a study of cytomegalovirus exposure and HLA in healthy donors. Clones were sequenced by immunoSEQ multiplex PCR, and TCRdb holds only the in-frame ones, with some missing. The sample yields some 180,000 clones, about three quarters seen once. Material for sequencing was PBMCs. The source of these receptors is a woman aged 60-75 years in good health and CMV-seropositive. Both conserved end residues are part of each CDR3. The order of the fields is CDR3 length, D gene, V gene, clone size, J gene, CDR3 protein, CDR3 DNA. A D gene is named only where the DNA matches it firmly. Size values are once, few and many counts, or a class for expanded clones, and some rows have none.

16	TRBD2	TRBV28	-	TRBJ2-3	CASSLEAGVYVYTQYF	TGTGCCAGCAGTTTGGAAGCGGGAGTGTATGTGTATACGCAGTATTTT
12	-	TRBV18	-	TRBJ2-3	CASSPRADTQYF	TGTGCCAGCTCACCGAGGGCAGATACGCAGTATTTT
13	-	TRBV4-2	-	TRBJ2-7	CASSQGQYHEQYF	TGTGCCAGCAGCCAAGGACAGTACCACGAGCAGTACTTC
15	TRBD1	TRBV4-2	once	TRBJ1-2	CASSQETGGNYGYTF	TGTGCCAGCAGCCAGGAAACAGGGGGAAACTATGGCTACACCTTC
14	-	TRBV7-9	-	TRBJ1-1	CASSPEGPGSEAFF	TGTGCCAGCAGCCCGGAGGGACCGGGCTCAGAAGCTTTCTTT
12	-	TRBV10-3	-	TRBJ1-1	CAISDNRAEAFF	TGTGCCATCAGTGATAACAGGGCTGAAGCTTTCTTT
13	-	TRBV6-5	-	TRBJ2-7	CASSYGAYYEQYF	TGTGCCAGCAGTTACGGGGCCTACTACGAGCAGTACTTC
16	-	TRBV9	-	TRBJ2-7	CASSVDATVARGEQYF	TGTGCCAGCAGCGTCGACGCGACAGTCGCGCGGGGCGAGCAGTACTTC
17	TRBD2	TRBV7-8	-	TRBJ2-7	CASSLARTSRSSYEQYF	TGTGCCAGCAGCTTAGCGAGGACTAGCCGCAGCTCCTACGAGCAGTACTTC
14	TRBD2	TRBV5-1	-	TRBJ2-3	CASRPGLAGVSQYF	TGCGCCAGCAGACCAGGACTAGCGGGAGTTTCGCAGTATTTT
13	-	TRBV11-2	-	TRBJ1-5	CASSLSKNQPQHF	TGTGCCAGCAGCTTAAGCAAAAATCAGCCCCAGCATTTT
15	TRBD1	TRBV6-1	-	TRBJ2-1	CASSTSGTAYNEQFF	TGTGCCAGCAGTACGTCCGGGACAGCCTACAATGAGCAGTTCTTC
15	TRBD1	TRBV5-8	-	TRBJ1-4	CASLDRDRGGEKLFF	TGTGCCAGCTTGGATAGAGACAGGGGAGGGGAAAAACTGTTTTTT
15	-	TRBV7-9	-	TRBJ1-1	CASSFPRGGKTEAFF	TGTGCCAGCAGCTTCCCCCGCGGCGGGAAGACTGAAGCTTTCTTT
15	-	TRBV5-5	-	TRBJ2-7	CASSFQALSSYEQYF	TGTGCCAGCAGCTTCCAAGCTTTGAGCTCCTACGAGCAGTACTTC
13	-	TRBV6-1	-	TRBJ1-5	CASGPGVDQPQHF	TGTGCCAGCGGGCCAGGGGTAGATCAGCCCCAGCATTTT
13	-	TRBV25-1	-	TRBJ2-5	CASSDTGRETQYF	TGTGCCAGCAGTGACACAGGGAGAGAGACCCAGTACTTC
17	-	TRBV4-2	-	TRBJ2-1	CASSQEPGRNAYNEQFF	TGTGCCAGCAGCCAAGAGCCCGGGAGAAACGCCTACAATGAGCAGTTCTTC
15	TRBD2	TRBV5-1	-	TRBJ2-2	CASRPSGRGTGELFF	TGCGCCAGCAGACCCAGCGGGAGGGGCACCGGGGAGCTGTTTTTT
14	TRBD1	TRBV6-1	-	TRBJ1-5	CASRGTGGNQPQHF	TGTGCCAGCAGGGGGACAGGGGGGAATCAGCCCCAGCATTTT
14	TRBD2	TRBV5-4	-	TRBJ2-1	CASSLRTSGGEQFF	TGTGCCAGCAGCCTCCGGACTAGCGGGGGTGAGCAGTTCTTC
14	TRBD2	TRBV6-1	-	TRBJ2-1	CASTAGVPYNEQFF	TGTGCCAGCACAGCGGGAGTGCCCTACAATGAGCAGTTCTTC
17	TRBD2	TRBV28	few	TRBJ2-2	CASSLVTSGRNTGELFF	TGTGCCAGCAGTTTGGTCACTAGCGGGAGAAATACCGGGGAGCTGTTTTTT
19	TRBD1	TRBV27	few	TRBJ2-6	CASSSYSGQGARGANGLTF	TGTGCCAGCAGTTCGTACTCGGGACAGGGGGCGCGAGGGGCCAACGGCCTGACTTTC
16	-	TRBV5-4	-	TRBJ1-6	CASSFEGERYNSPLHF	TGTGCCAGCAGCTTTGAGGGGGAACGATATAATTCACCCCTCCACTTT
13	TRBD2	TRBV7-9	-	TRBJ2-3	CASSPDSGRAFWF	TGTGCCAGCAGCCCAGATAGCGGGAGGGCCTTTTGGTTT
14	-	TRBV5-4	few	TRBJ1-3	CASSSPQGIGTIYF	TGTGCCAGCAGCTCCCCCCAGGGGATTGGCACCATATATTTT
16	TRBD2	TRBV2	-	TRBJ2-3	CASRPGTSGFTDTQYF	TGTGCCAGCCGTCCGGGGACTAGCGGGTTTACAGATACGCAGTATTTT
13	-	TRBV7-8	-	TRBJ2-7	CASSWGVGYEQYF	TGTGCCAGCAGCTGGGGGGTAGGCTACGAGCAGTACTTC
15	-	TRBV6-1	-	TRBJ2-7	CASSEGGHSTYEQYF	TGTGCCAGCAGTGAAGGAGGGCACAGCACCTACGAGCAGTACTTC